A selection of T cell receptor beta chains follows, all from one sample in a study of T cell responses to AZD1222 COVID-19 vaccine. The method was immunoSEQ multiplex PCR; TCRdb's version includes in-frame clones alone and lacks a portion of them. Among around 130,000 clones listed, around 89% were seen once. This material consisted of peripheral blood, taken on day 0 of AZD1222 vaccination. These receptors all stem from an adult in good health. Each CDR3 is given with its conserved first and last residue. The D gene is left open where the match is weak. Part of the rows lack a size; the others show once, few, many or a class for expanded clones.

abundance: NA
j_gene: TRBJ1-2
d_gene: TRBD1
v_gene: TRBV27
CDR3nt: TGTGCCAGCAGTTTCGGGGGGACAGCAAATGGCTACACCTTC
CDR3aa: CASSFGGTANGYTF

abundance: NA
j_gene: TRBJ1-6
d_gene: NA
v_gene: TRBV6-6
CDR3nt: TGTGCCAGCAGTCCGCCCGGGACACTCACCCCGCAGAATTCACCCCTCCACTTT
CDR3aa: CASSPPGTLTPQNSPLHF

abundance: NA
j_gene: TRBJ2-5
d_gene: NA
v_gene: TRBV7-2
CDR3nt: NA
CDR3aa: CASSFLWGRYQETQYF

abundance: NA
j_gene: TRBJ2-7
d_gene: TRBD1
v_gene: TRBV3-1/TRBV3-2
CDR3nt: TGTGCCAGCAGCCAAACTCCCGCCGGGACAGGGCCCTACGAGCAGTACTTC
CDR3aa: CASSQTPAGTGPYEQYF

abundance: NA
j_gene: TRBJ1-6
d_gene: NA
v_gene: TRBV4-3
CDR3nt: TGCGCCAGCAGCCAAGTCCCCGGGGGGGGCTCGAATTCACCCCTCCACTTT
CDR3aa: CASSQVPGGGSNSPLHF

abundance: NA
j_gene: TRBJ2-2
d_gene: NA
v_gene: TRBV7-6
CDR3nt: TGTGCCATTCCTTTAGACACCGATATAGACACCGGGGAGCTGTTTTTT
CDR3aa: CAIPLDTDIDTGELFF

abundance: NA
j_gene: TRBJ2-7
d_gene: TRBD1
v_gene: TRBV6-1
CDR3nt: TGTGCCAGCAGTGAAGGGACAGGGGTGCACGAGCAGTACTTC
CDR3aa: CASSEGTGVHEQYF

abundance: NA
j_gene: TRBJ1-4
d_gene: TRBD1
v_gene: TRBV7-9
CDR3nt: TGTGCCAGCAGCTTAGATGGGACAGGGGATGAAAAACTGTTTTTT
CDR3aa: CASSLDGTGDEKLFF

abundance: NA
j_gene: TRBJ1-2
d_gene: NA
v_gene: TRBV6-5
CDR3nt: TGTGCCAGCAGTTACTCGAGTAGCCTCTACTACACCTTC
CDR3aa: CASSYSSSLYYTF

abundance: once
j_gene: TRBJ1-2
d_gene: NA
v_gene: TRBV10-3
CDR3nt: TGTGCCTCCAACAGGGAAGGGTATGGCTACACCTTC
CDR3aa: CASNREGYGYTF

abundance: once
j_gene: TRBJ2-5
d_gene: NA
v_gene: TRBV5-1
CDR3nt: TGCGCCAGCCTAAATCAGGGGGGAGAGACCCAGTACTTC
CDR3aa: CASLNQGGETQYF

abundance: NA
j_gene: TRBJ2-7
d_gene: NA
v_gene: TRBV5-1
CDR3nt: TGCGCCAGCAGGTCAGATTCCTACGAGCAGTACTTC
CDR3aa: CASRSDSYEQYF

abundance: NA
j_gene: TRBJ2-7
d_gene: NA
v_gene: TRBV6-5
CDR3nt: TGTGCCAGCAGTTACGGGGGAAAGCAGTACTTC
CDR3aa: CASSYGGKQYF

abundance: NA
j_gene: TRBJ1-5
d_gene: TRBD1
v_gene: TRBV23-1
CDR3nt: TGCGCCAGCAGTCACCATCCTTACAGGGGCCCCCATCAGCCCCAGCATTTT
CDR3aa: CASSHHPYRGPHQPQHF

abundance: NA
j_gene: TRBJ2-1
d_gene: NA
v_gene: TRBV28
CDR3nt: TGTGCCAGCACCACCTCGCGCGGCTCCTACAATGAGCAGTTCTTC
CDR3aa: CASTTSRGSYNEQFF

abundance: NA
j_gene: TRBJ2-7
d_gene: TRBD1
v_gene: TRBV28
CDR3nt: TGTGCCAGCAGTTTTTTACAGGGGACCACCTACGAGCAGTACTTC
CDR3aa: CASSFLQGTTYEQYF